The 9 T cell receptor beta chains reported below all come from one sample, sequenced in a study of CD8 T cells in ankylosing spondylitis. Each CDR3 protein is one row after TCRdb ran MiXCR on the 5' RACE reads. The table includes 200,000 to 250,000 distinct CDR3 sequences, about a quarter detected once. Sequenced input: blood, either unsorted or a sorted T cell fraction (not recorded which). These receptors were obtained from a male donor with ankylosing spondylitis or in good health (not recorded which).

The genes are TRBV5-1 and TRBJ1-1; no reliable D call. The V end lost 0 bases, the J end lost 2 bases, and 8 bases lay between the germline ends. CDR1 is SGHRS and CDR2 is YFSETQ in the germline V gene. This CDR3 region has 14 residues. The CDR3 DNA reads TGCGCCAGCAGCTTGGAAGCGGGCAACACTGAAGCTTTCTTT. It specifies CASSLEAGNTEAFF.

At least ten counts were recorded for this clonotype. This sequence joins TRBV6-2 or TRBV6-3 and TRBJ2-5; no reliable D call. The germline gives CDR1 MNHEY, CDR2 SVGEGT. Between the trimmed V and J ends, which lost 5 bases and 1 base, there was a span of 11 bases. The CDR3 covers 14 residues. CDR3: CASSRQAPQETQYF. The DNA of the CDR3 is TGTGCCAGCAGTCGGCAGGCCCCCCAAGAGACCCAGTACTTC.

This clonotype was counted a few times. The chain uses TRBV12-3 or TRBV12-4 and TRBJ2-1; TRBD2 matches at 9 bases. Unmatched junction bases numbered 8, after V lost 5 bases and J lost 6 bases. There are 15 residues in the CDR3. CDR3 nucleotides: TGTGCCAGCAGTCTCCTGGGACTAGCTCTCAATGAGCAGTTCTTC. This gives the protein CASSLLGLALNEQFF.

This clonotype has ten or more counts. The rearrangement uses TRBV11-2 and TRBJ2-1; D call uncertain. The V end lost 0 bases, the J end lost 4 bases, and 4 bases lay between the germline ends. The germline V gene encodes CDR1 SGHAT and CDR2 FQNNGV. The CDR3 spans 13 residues. The DNA of the CDR3 is TGTGCCAGCAGCTTAGATTTGTACAATGAGCAGTTCTTC. Translated: CASSLDLYNEQFF.

The chain joins TRBV6-2 or TRBV6-3 to TRBJ2-1; 10 bases are shared with TRBD2. The CDR3 spans 15 residues. Unmatched junction bases numbered 7, after V lost 7 bases and J lost 4 bases. CDR1 MNHEY and CDR2 SVGEGT come from the germline V gene. CDR3 nucleotide sequence: TGTGCCAGCACCTCTAGCGGGAGTTCATACAATGAGCAGTTCTTC. As protein: CASTSSGSSYNEQFF.

The chain has TRBV10-3 and TRBJ2-2, with TRBD2 identical over 8 bases. Germline CDR1 is ENHRY and CDR2 is SYGVKD. The CDR3 is 15 amino acids. J gave up 1 base and V 6 bases, and 4 bases lay outside the gene matches. Here the CDR3 reads CAISRSGKNTGELFF. CDR3 coding DNA: TGTGCCATCAGCCGTAGCGGGAAGAACACCGGGGAGCTGTTTTTT.

This clonotype has a single count. This chain joins TRBV6-5 and TRBJ2-5, with 7 bases lining up with TRBD1. After removal of 0 bases from V and 4 bases from J, the junction contained 5 bases not matched to a gene. This CDR3 spans 15 amino acids. CDR1 is MNHEY and CDR2 is SVGAGI in the germline V gene. The CDR3 region has the DNA TGTGCCAGCAGTTACTCGCGACAGGGCGGAGAGACCCAGTACTTC. This translates into CASSYSRQGGETQYF.

The chain employs TRBV5-1 and TRBJ2-1; 8 bases agree with TRBD2. CDR1 SGHRS and CDR2 YFSETQ come from the germline V gene. V lost 0 bases to trimming and J lost 3 bases; unmatched junction nucleotides: 11. CDR3 length: 18 residues. The chain's CDR3 is CASSLGGPGAGDYNEQFF. CDR3 coding DNA: TGCGCCAGCAGCTTGGGAGGACCCGGAGCGGGAGACTACAATGAGCAGTTCTTC.

In this sample, this clonotype turned up once. The rearrangement links TRBV7-2 to TRBJ2-1; TRBD2 matches 7 bases. CDR3 length: 15 amino acids. Germline lookup yields CDR1 SGHTA and CDR2 FQGNSA. V was pared by 5 bases and J by 1 base, with 5 bases of the junction left unmatched. The CDR3 bases are TGTGCCAGCAGCACCCCTAGCGGTTCCTACAATGAGCAGTTCTTC. It is translated as CASSTPSGSYNEQFF.